A selection of T cell receptor beta chains follows, all from one sample in a study of OX40 agonist ivuxolimab in advanced cancers. Measured with immunoSEQ multiplex PCR; TCRdb has only the in-frame clones, and not every one. The table has tens of thousands of clones, around nine tenths seen once. The source material was CD4+ or CD8+ T cells sorted from blood, sampled in a trial of the OX40 agonist ivuxolimab. These receptors were collected from an adult with an advanced solid tumor such as melanoma, head and neck, liver or kidney cancer. CDR3s include the opening cysteine and the closing phenylalanine or tryptophan. The order of the fields is clone size, V gene, J gene, D gene, CDR3 DNA, CDR3 protein. The D gene is left open where the match is weak. For some rows the clone size is stated as once, few or many, or as a class when expanded; others skip it.

clone_size: -
v_call: TRBV4-1
j_call: TRBJ1-2
d_call: -
cdr3_nt: TGCGCCAGCAGCCAAGATATCGGGGGCATAAACTATGGCTACACCTTC
cdr3_aa: CASSQDIGGINYGYTF

clone_size: -
v_call: TRBV14
j_call: TRBJ2-3
d_call: -
cdr3_nt: TGTGCCAGCAGCCAAGATCCCGCAGCCCCAGGGGCAGATACGCAGTATTTT
cdr3_aa: CASSQDPAAPGADTQYF

clone_size: few
v_call: TRBV6-5
j_call: TRBJ2-2
d_call: TRBD1
cdr3_nt: TGTGCCAGCAGTTACTATGCAGGGGGCAGCGGGGAGCTGTTTTTT
cdr3_aa: CASSYYAGGSGELFF

clone_size: -
v_call: TRBV5-1
j_call: TRBJ2-7
d_call: -
cdr3_nt: TGCGCCAGCAGCCCCTACCTTACTAGAAACGAGCAGTACTTC
cdr3_aa: CASSPYLTRNEQYF

clone_size: -
v_call: TRBV5-1
j_call: TRBJ1-3
d_call: TRBD1
cdr3_nt: TGCGCCAGCAGGGGGACAGGGGTTGGAAACACCATATATTTT
cdr3_aa: CASRGTGVGNTIYF

clone_size: -
v_call: TRBV7-2
j_call: TRBJ1-2
d_call: TRBD1
cdr3_nt: TGTGCCAGCAGCTTAGAACAGGGGGCTAGGTATGGCTACACCTTC
cdr3_aa: CASSLEQGARYGYTF

clone_size: -
v_call: TRBV15
j_call: TRBJ1-2
d_call: TRBD1
cdr3_nt: TGTGCCACCAGCGGGGCCGGGACAGGGGATTCCGTTTGGGGCTACACCTTC
cdr3_aa: CATSGAGTGDSVWGYTF

clone_size: few
v_call: TRBV11-2
j_call: TRBJ2-7
d_call: TRBD1
cdr3_nt: TGTGCCAGCAGGAGGGGACAGCCATCCTACGAGCAGTACTTC
cdr3_aa: CASRRGQPSYEQYF

clone_size: once
v_call: TRBV6-1
j_call: TRBJ1-2
d_call: -
cdr3_nt: TGTGCCAGCAGTGAACCTGCCAGGGGAAACTATGGCTACACCTTC
cdr3_aa: CASSEPARGNYGYTF

clone_size: -
v_call: TRBV18
j_call: TRBJ1-3
d_call: -
cdr3_nt: TGTGCCAGCTCCCCAGGGACCCGCTCTGGAAACACCATATATTTT
cdr3_aa: CASSPGTRSGNTIYF

clone_size: -
v_call: TRBV7-2
j_call: TRBJ2-5
d_call: -
cdr3_nt: TGTGCCAGCAGCTTAGACGGCCGACAAGAGACCCAGTACTTC
cdr3_aa: CASSLDGRQETQYF

clone_size: -
v_call: TRBV6-1
j_call: TRBJ1-1
d_call: -
cdr3_nt: TGTGCCAGCAGTGAGAGGGGGAACACTGAAGCTTTCTTT
cdr3_aa: CASSERGNTEAFF

clone_size: once
v_call: TRBV27
j_call: TRBJ2-7
d_call: TRBD2
cdr3_nt: TGTGCCAGCGGGTCCCGCAGGGAGGGTTCCTACGAGCAGTACTTC
cdr3_aa: CASGSRREGSYEQYF

clone_size: -
v_call: TRBV6-1
j_call: TRBJ2-7
d_call: -
cdr3_nt: TGTGCCAGCAGTGAACAGGGGTGGTACGAGCAGTACTTC
cdr3_aa: CASSEQGWYEQYF

clone_size: -
v_call: TRBV10-2
j_call: TRBJ2-1
d_call: -
cdr3_nt: TGCGCCAGCCGGGGGCCCTACAATGAGCAGTTCTTC
cdr3_aa: CASRGPYNEQFF

clone_size: few
v_call: TRBV9
j_call: TRBJ1-6
d_call: -
cdr3_nt: TGTGCCAGCAGCCCCCGGCAGGGTTCGAACTCACCCCTCCACTTT
cdr3_aa: CASSPRQGSNSPLHF

clone_size: -
v_call: TRBV19
j_call: TRBJ2-3
d_call: TRBD1
cdr3_nt: TGTGCCAGTAGTTCCCGACAGGGGGCCAGCGCAGATACGCAGTATTTT
cdr3_aa: CASSSRQGASADTQYF

clone_size: once
v_call: TRBV20-1
j_call: TRBJ2-5
d_call: -
cdr3_nt: TGCAGTGCTCACAGGGAAGAGACCCAGTACTTC
cdr3_aa: CSAHREETQYF

clone_size: once
v_call: TRBV5-4
j_call: TRBJ1-1
d_call: -
cdr3_nt: TGTGCCAGCAGCTTGGAGGTCTCGGGCAGGCGTGGGACTGAAGCTTTCTTT
cdr3_aa: CASSLEVSGRRGTEAFF

clone_size: -
v_call: TRBV5-5
j_call: TRBJ1-4
d_call: TRBD1
cdr3_nt: TGTGCCAGCAGCTTGGTGACAGGGCCTAATGAAAAACTGTTTTTT
cdr3_aa: CASSLVTGPNEKLFF

clone_size: -
v_call: TRBV11-2
j_call: TRBJ2-1
d_call: TRBD2
cdr3_nt: TGTGCCAGCAGCCTGACTAGCGGGGGGCTGAGCTCCTACAATGAGCAGTTCTTC
cdr3_aa: CASSLTSGGLSSYNEQFF

clone_size: once
v_call: TRBV2
j_call: TRBJ2-3
d_call: -
cdr3_nt: TGTGCCAGCAGTGAAGGGGGGCTGGGCACAGATACGCAGTATTTT
cdr3_aa: CASSEGGLGTDTQYF

clone_size: -
v_call: TRBV7-8
j_call: TRBJ2-5
d_call: -
cdr3_nt: TGTGCCAGCAACCTACGACAGGAAGCAAGGGAGACCCAGTACTTC
cdr3_aa: CASNLRQEARETQYF

clone_size: -
v_call: TRBV14
j_call: TRBJ1-1
d_call: -
cdr3_nt: TGTGCCAGCAGCCCCGACCCCTCATCCGGGGTTCACTTT
cdr3_aa: CASSPDPSSGVHF

clone_size: -
v_call: TRBV6-6
j_call: TRBJ1-2
d_call: TRBD1
cdr3_nt: TGTGCCAGCAGGCCAACGGGACAGCTTAATGGCTACACCTTC
cdr3_aa: CASRPTGQLNGYTF

clone_size: -
v_call: TRBV7-2
j_call: TRBJ1-6
d_call: -
cdr3_nt: TGTGCCAGCAGCTCCCGACAGGCTTTACCCCTCCACTTT
cdr3_aa: CASSSRQALPLHF

clone_size: few
v_call: TRBV2
j_call: TRBJ1-2
d_call: -
cdr3_nt: TGTGCCAGCACAGCTAACTATGGCTACACCTTC
cdr3_aa: CASTANYGYTF

clone_size: -
v_call: TRBV5-1
j_call: TRBJ1-1
d_call: -
cdr3_nt: TGCGCCAGCAGCTTGGCCGGGATAGGCGACACTGAAGCTTTCTTT
cdr3_aa: CASSLAGIGDTEAFF

clone_size: -
v_call: TRBV7-9
j_call: TRBJ1-1
d_call: TRBD1
cdr3_nt: TGTGCCAGCAGCCAACCTCAAATAGGACAGGGAGGGAGGAACACTGAAGCTTTCTTT
cdr3_aa: CASSQPQIGQGGRNTEAFF

clone_size: -
v_call: TRBV7-3
j_call: TRBJ1-1
d_call: -
cdr3_nt: TGTGCCAGCAGCCGGGAGTCGAACACTGAAGCTTTCTTT
cdr3_aa: CASSRESNTEAFF

clone_size: few
v_call: TRBV11-1
j_call: TRBJ1-1
d_call: -
cdr3_nt: TGTGCCAGCAGTTTAGGGCGGCCGAACACTGAAGCTTTCTTT
cdr3_aa: CASSLGRPNTEAFF

clone_size: -
v_call: TRBV2
j_call: TRBJ2-5
d_call: TRBD2
cdr3_nt: TGTACCAGCAGGCGGACTAGCGGGGGGGCTGAGACCCAGTACTTC
cdr3_aa: CTSRRTSGGAETQYF

clone_size: once
v_call: TRBV7-2
j_call: TRBJ2-5
d_call: -
cdr3_nt: TGTGCCAGCAGCCAACCGGGGGGCTCGGAGACCCAGTACTTC
cdr3_aa: CASSQPGGSETQYF

clone_size: once
v_call: TRBV29-1
j_call: TRBJ2-6
d_call: TRBD1
cdr3_nt: TGCAGCGTTGGACAGGGGGTCAACGTCCTGACTTTC
cdr3_aa: CSVGQGVNVLTF

clone_size: -
v_call: TRBV21-1
j_call: TRBJ1-2
d_call: -
cdr3_nt: TGTGCCAGCAGCAATTCGGCAGGACGTAACTATGGCTACACCTTC
cdr3_aa: CASSNSAGRNYGYTF

clone_size: -
v_call: TRBV7-2
j_call: TRBJ1-2
d_call: -
cdr3_nt: TGTGCCAGCAGCTTGGTCTGGGACATTACTAACTATGGCTACACCTTC
cdr3_aa: CASSLVWDITNYGYTF

clone_size: -
v_call: TRBV2
j_call: TRBJ2-2
d_call: TRBD1
cdr3_nt: TGTGCCAGCAGAAGGGCAGGGGGCACCGGGGAGCTGTTTTTT
cdr3_aa: CASRRAGGTGELFF

clone_size: once
v_call: TRBV5-4
j_call: TRBJ2-2
d_call: -
cdr3_nt: TGTGCCAGCAGCTCCCCGGGGCGGACCAATACCGGGGAGCTGTTTTTT
cdr3_aa: CASSSPGRTNTGELFF

clone_size: once
v_call: TRBV6-1
j_call: TRBJ1-5
d_call: -
cdr3_nt: TGTGCCAGCAGTGAAGTGGTGCACTCGGGTCAGCCCCAGCATTTT
cdr3_aa: CASSEVVHSGQPQHF

clone_size: -
v_call: TRBV9
j_call: TRBJ2-1
d_call: -
cdr3_nt: TGTGCCAGCACCTCGTCTTTAGCGAGCTCCTACAATGAGCAGTTCTTC
cdr3_aa: CASTSSLASSYNEQFF

clone_size: -
v_call: TRBV18
j_call: TRBJ1-2
d_call: TRBD1
cdr3_nt: TGTGCCAGCTCACCGGACAGGGCTAACTATGGCTACACCTTC
cdr3_aa: CASSPDRANYGYTF

clone_size: -
v_call: TRBV5-1
j_call: TRBJ2-2
d_call: TRBD2
cdr3_nt: TGCGCCAGCAGCTCCCGGCAAGGGGAGGGCGGGGAGCTGTTTTTT
cdr3_aa: CASSSRQGEGGELFF

clone_size: -
v_call: TRBV5-1
j_call: TRBJ2-1
d_call: -
cdr3_nt: TGCGCCAGCAGCTTGGCCTCCGCCAGTAACAATGAGCAGTTCTTC
cdr3_aa: CASSLASASNNEQFF

clone_size: -
v_call: TRBV6-1
j_call: TRBJ1-5
d_call: TRBD1
cdr3_nt: TGCGCCAGCAGTGAACCGACAGGGCTCAGTCAGCCCCAGCATTTT
cdr3_aa: CASSEPTGLSQPQHF

clone_size: -
v_call: TRBV5-6
j_call: TRBJ1-2
d_call: -
cdr3_nt: TGTGCCAGCAGCTTGGTTGGCTACACCTTC
cdr3_aa: CASSLVGYTF

clone_size: once
v_call: TRBV6-5
j_call: TRBJ2-3
d_call: -
cdr3_nt: TGTGCCAGCAGTTCCCAGGGCACAGATACGCAGTATTTT
cdr3_aa: CASSSQGTDTQYF

clone_size: -
v_call: TRBV6-5
j_call: TRBJ1-2
d_call: TRBD1
cdr3_nt: TGTGCCAGCAGTCATCGACAGGGCTATGGCTACACCTTC
cdr3_aa: CASSHRQGYGYTF

clone_size: -
v_call: TRBV5-1
j_call: TRBJ1-4
d_call: -
cdr3_nt: TGCGCCAGCAGCTTGGGTGAAGCAACTAATGAAAAACTGTTTTTT
cdr3_aa: CASSLGEATNEKLFF

clone_size: -
v_call: TRBV18
j_call: TRBJ2-7
d_call: -
cdr3_nt: TGTGCCAGCTCACCCAGTCGGGACGGATCCCCCTACGAGCAGTACTTC
cdr3_aa: CASSPSRDGSPYEQYF

clone_size: -
v_call: TRBV6-6
j_call: TRBJ2-7
d_call: TRBD2
cdr3_nt: TGTGCCAGCAGTTACACTAGCGGGGATAAGGTAGGCGAGCAGTACTTC
cdr3_aa: CASSYTSGDKVGEQYF

clone_size: -
v_call: TRBV5-4
j_call: TRBJ1-6
d_call: TRBD1
cdr3_nt: TGTGCCAGCAGCATACAGGGGGCGCATAGTTCACCCCTCCACTTT
cdr3_aa: CASSIQGAHSSPLHF

clone_size: -
v_call: TRBV4-1
j_call: TRBJ2-5
d_call: -
cdr3_nt: TGCGCCAGCAGCCAGCCCTCCCCTCCCGAGACCCAGTACTTC
cdr3_aa: CASSQPSPPETQYF

clone_size: -
v_call: TRBV2
j_call: TRBJ2-1
d_call: TRBD1
cdr3_nt: TGTGCCACATACAGGGGGCCTGATGAGCAGTTCTTC
cdr3_aa: CATYRGPDEQFF

clone_size: -
v_call: TRBV5-4
j_call: TRBJ2-7
d_call: TRBD2
cdr3_nt: TGTGCCAGCAGCTTGGGCGGGGGGCAGATCTCCTACGAGCAGTACTTC
cdr3_aa: CASSLGGGQISYEQYF

clone_size: -
v_call: TRBV5-1
j_call: TRBJ2-3
d_call: TRBD1
cdr3_nt: TGCGCCAGCCACCCCGGACAGGGCTCGCAGTATTTT
cdr3_aa: CASHPGQGSQYF

clone_size: -
v_call: TRBV5-4
j_call: TRBJ2-5
d_call: -
cdr3_nt: TGTGCCAGCAGCCCGGACCCAGAAGAGACCCAGTACTTC
cdr3_aa: CASSPDPEETQYF

clone_size: -
v_call: TRBV4-2
j_call: TRBJ2-7
d_call: TRBD1
cdr3_nt: TGTGCCAGCAGCCAAGGGGGGGACAGGGGGCGTAGTGTCCCCTACGAGCAGTACTTC
cdr3_aa: CASSQGGDRGRSVPYEQYF

clone_size: -
v_call: TRBV7-6
j_call: TRBJ1-2
d_call: -
cdr3_nt: TGTGCCAGCAGCTTAGCACCAACAGGGAAAGGCTATGGCTACACCTTC
cdr3_aa: CASSLAPTGKGYGYTF

clone_size: -
v_call: TRBV5-1
j_call: TRBJ2-6
d_call: -
cdr3_nt: TGCGCCAGCAGCTTGAGGCGGCCAGGGGCCTCTGGGGCCAACGTCCTGACTTTC
cdr3_aa: CASSLRRPGASGANVLTF

clone_size: -
v_call: TRBV5-1
j_call: TRBJ1-6
d_call: -
cdr3_nt: TGCGCCAGCAGCACGGGGGGGCCCGAGAATTATTCACCCCTCCACTTT
cdr3_aa: CASSTGGPENYSPLHF